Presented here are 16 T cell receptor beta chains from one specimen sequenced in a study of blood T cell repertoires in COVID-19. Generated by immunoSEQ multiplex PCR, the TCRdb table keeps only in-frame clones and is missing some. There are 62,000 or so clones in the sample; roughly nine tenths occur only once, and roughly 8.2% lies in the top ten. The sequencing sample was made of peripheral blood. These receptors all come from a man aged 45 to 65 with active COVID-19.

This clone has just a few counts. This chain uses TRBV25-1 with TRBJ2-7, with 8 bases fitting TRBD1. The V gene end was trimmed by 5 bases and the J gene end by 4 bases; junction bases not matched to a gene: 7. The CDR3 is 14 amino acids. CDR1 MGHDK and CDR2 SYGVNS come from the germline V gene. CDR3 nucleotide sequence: TGTGCCAGCAGTACCGGGACAGGAGATTACGAGCAGTACTTC. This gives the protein CASSTGTGDYEQYF.

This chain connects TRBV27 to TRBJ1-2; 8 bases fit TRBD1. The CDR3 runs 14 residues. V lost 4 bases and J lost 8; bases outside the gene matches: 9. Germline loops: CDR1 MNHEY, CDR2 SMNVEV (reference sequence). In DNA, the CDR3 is TGTGCCAGCAGTTCACGACAGGGGATTGGCGGCTACACCTTC. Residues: CASSSRQGIGGYTF.

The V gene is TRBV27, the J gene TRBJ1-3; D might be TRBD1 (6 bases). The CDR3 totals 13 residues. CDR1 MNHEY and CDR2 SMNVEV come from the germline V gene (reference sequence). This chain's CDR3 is CARGASSGNTIYF. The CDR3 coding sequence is TGTGCGCGGGGGGCGAGCTCTGGAAACACCATATATTTT.

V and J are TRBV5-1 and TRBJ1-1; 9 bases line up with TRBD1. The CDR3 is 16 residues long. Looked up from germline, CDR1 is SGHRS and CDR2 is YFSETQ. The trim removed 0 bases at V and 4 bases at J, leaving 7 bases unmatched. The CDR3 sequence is CASSLDGTGLGTEAFF. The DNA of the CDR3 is TGCGCCAGCAGCTTGGACGGGACAGGGTTGGGCACTGAAGCTTTCTTT.

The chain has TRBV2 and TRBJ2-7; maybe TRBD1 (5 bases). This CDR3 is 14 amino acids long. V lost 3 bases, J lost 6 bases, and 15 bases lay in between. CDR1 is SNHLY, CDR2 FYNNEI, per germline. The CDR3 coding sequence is TGTGCCAGCAGTGACGCAGGCAGGGCTTCCGAGCAGTACTTC. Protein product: CASSDAGRASEQYF.

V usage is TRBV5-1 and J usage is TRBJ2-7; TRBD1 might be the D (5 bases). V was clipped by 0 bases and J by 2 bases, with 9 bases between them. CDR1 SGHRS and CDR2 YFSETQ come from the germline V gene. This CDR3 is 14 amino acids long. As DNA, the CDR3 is TGCGCCAGCAGCTTGGATGCAGGGCCCTACGAGCAGTACTTC. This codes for CASSLDAGPYEQYF.

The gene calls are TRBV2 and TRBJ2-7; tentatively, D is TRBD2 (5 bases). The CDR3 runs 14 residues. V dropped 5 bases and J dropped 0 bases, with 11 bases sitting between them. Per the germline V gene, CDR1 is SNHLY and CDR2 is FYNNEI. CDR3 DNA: TGTGCCAGCAGTACCCGGACTTTCTCCTACGAGCAGTACTTC. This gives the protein CASSTRTFSYEQYF.

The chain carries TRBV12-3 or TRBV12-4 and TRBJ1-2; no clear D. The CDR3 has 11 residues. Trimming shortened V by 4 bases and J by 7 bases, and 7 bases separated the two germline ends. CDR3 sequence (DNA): TGTGCCAGCAGTTCCGGGTTTGGCTACACCTTC. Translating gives CASSSGFGYTF.

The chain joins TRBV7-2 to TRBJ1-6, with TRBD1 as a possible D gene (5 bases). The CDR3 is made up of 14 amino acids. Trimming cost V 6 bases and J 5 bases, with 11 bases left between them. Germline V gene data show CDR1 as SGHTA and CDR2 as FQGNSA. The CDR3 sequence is CASRIRGDNSPLHF. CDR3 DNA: TGTGCCAGCAGAATACGGGGGGATAATTCACCCCTCCACTTT.

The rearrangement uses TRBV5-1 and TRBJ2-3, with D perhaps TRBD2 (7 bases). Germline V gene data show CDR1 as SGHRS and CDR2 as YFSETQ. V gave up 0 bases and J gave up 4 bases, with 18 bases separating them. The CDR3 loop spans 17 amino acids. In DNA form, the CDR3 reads TGCGCCAGCAGCTTGGCGTTTTCGGGGGGCATCGCAGATACGCAGTATTTT. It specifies CASSLAFSGGIADTQYF. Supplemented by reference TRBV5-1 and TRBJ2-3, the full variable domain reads KAGVTQTPRYLIKTRGQQVTLSCSPISGHRSVSWYQQTPGQGLQFLFEYFSETQRNKGNFPGRFSGRQFSNSRSEMNVSTLELGDSALYLCASSLAFSGGIADTQYFGPGTRLTVL.

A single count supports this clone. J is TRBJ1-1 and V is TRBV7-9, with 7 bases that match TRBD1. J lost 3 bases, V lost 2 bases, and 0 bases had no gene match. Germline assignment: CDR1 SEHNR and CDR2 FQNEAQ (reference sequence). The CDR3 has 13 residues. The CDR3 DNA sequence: TGTGCCAGCAGCTTACAGGGGGACACTGAAGCTTTCTTT. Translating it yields CASSLQGDTEAFF. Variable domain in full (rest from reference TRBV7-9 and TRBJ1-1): DTGVSQNPRHKITKRGQNVTFRCDPISEHNRLYWYRQTLGQGPEFLTYFQNEAQLEKSRLLSDRFSAERPKGSFSTLEIQRTEQGDSAMYLCASSLQGDTEAFFGQGTRLTVV.

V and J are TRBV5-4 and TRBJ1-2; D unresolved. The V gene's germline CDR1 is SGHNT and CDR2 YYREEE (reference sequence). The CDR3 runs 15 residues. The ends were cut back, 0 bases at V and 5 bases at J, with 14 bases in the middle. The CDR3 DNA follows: TGTGCCAGCAGCTTGGTCCGGGTCGGAGAATATGGCTACACCTTC. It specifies CASSLVRVGEYGYTF. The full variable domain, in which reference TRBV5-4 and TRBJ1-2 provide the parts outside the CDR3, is ETGVTQSPTHLIKTRGQQVTLRCSSQSGHNTVSWYQQALGQGPQFIFQYYREEENGRGNFPPRFSGLQFPNYSSELNVNALELDDSALYLCASSLVRVGEYGYTFGSGTRLTVV.

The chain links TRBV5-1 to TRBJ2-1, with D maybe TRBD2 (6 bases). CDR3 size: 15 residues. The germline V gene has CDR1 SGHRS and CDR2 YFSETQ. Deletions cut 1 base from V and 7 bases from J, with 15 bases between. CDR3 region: CASSLSTLGGNEQFF. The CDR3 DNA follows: TGCGCCAGCAGCTTGAGCACTCTCGGGGGTAATGAGCAGTTCTTC.

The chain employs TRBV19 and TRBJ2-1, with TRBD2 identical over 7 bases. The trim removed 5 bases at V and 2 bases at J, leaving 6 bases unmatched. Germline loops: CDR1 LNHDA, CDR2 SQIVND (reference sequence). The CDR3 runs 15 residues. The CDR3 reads CASSVLGGAYNEQFF. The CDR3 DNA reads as TGTGCCAGTAGTGTCCTGGGGGGGGCCTACAATGAGCAGTTCTTC. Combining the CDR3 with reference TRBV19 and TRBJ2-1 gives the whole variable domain DGGITQSPKYLFRKEGQNVTLSCEQNLNHDAMYWYRQDPGQGLRLIYYSQIVNDFQKGDIAEGYSVSREKKESFPLTVTSAQKNPTAFYLCASSVLGGAYNEQFFGPGTRLTVL.

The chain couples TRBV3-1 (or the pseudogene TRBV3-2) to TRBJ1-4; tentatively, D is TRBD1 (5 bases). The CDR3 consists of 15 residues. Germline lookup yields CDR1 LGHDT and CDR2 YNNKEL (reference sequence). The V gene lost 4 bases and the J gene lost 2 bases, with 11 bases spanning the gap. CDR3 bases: TGTGCCAGCAGCCTCTCAGGGCCCACTAATGAAAAACTGTTTTTT. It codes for CASSLSGPTNEKLFF.

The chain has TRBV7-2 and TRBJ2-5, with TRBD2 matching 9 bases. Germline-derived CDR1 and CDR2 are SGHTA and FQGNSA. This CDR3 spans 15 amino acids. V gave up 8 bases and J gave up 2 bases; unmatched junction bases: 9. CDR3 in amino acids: CASSFLAGLQETQYF. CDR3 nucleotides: TGTGCCAGCTCCTTCCTAGCGGGGCTGCAAGAGACCCAGTACTTC.